The clone carrying this TCR beta chain was observed once. The CDR3 is made up of 14 amino acids. V dropped 4 bases and J dropped 5; count of bases not matched to a gene: 8. The germline CDR1 and CDR2 sequences are SQVTM and ANQGSEA. The data originate from a study of blood T cell repertoires in COVID-19. Across the whole study: PBMCs, B-cell-depleted T cells, or T cells provided the cDNA or gDNA that made up the material.

Profiling relied on immunoSEQ multiplex PCR, and the TCRdb table lists in-frame clones only, not all of them. Seen here are fewer than 300,000 clones, more than 70% observed once, and the top ten hold 1.2%. The sequence derives from a woman in her forties with acute COVID-19. V is TRBV29-1 and J is TRBJ2-5, with TRBD2 matching 9 bases. The sample taken for sequencing was PBMCs or T cells enriched from blood (not recorded which). The CDR3 DNA reads TGCAGCGTTGGAGGGCGGGAGGGCCTGGAGACCCAGTACTTC. Translated, it gives CSVGGREGLETQYF.